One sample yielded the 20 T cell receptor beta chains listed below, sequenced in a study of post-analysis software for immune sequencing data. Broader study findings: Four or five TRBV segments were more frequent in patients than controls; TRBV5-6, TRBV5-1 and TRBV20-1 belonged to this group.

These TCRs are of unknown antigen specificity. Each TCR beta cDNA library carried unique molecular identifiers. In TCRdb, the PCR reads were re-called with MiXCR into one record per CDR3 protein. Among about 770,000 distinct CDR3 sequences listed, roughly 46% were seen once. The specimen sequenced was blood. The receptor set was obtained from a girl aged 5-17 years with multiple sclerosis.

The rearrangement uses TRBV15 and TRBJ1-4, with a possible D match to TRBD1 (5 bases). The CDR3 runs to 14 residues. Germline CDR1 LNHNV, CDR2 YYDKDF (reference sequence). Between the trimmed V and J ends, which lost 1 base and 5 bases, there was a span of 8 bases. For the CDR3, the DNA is TGTGCCACCAGCAGAGCCAGGGAGAATGAAAAACTGTTTTTT. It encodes CATSRARENEKLFF.

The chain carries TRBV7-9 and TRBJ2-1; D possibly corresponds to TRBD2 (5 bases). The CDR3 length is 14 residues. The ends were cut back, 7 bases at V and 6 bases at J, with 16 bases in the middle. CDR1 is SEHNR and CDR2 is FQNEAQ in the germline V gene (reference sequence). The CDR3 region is CASTGLPGSNEQFF. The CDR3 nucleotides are TGTGCCAGCACCGGGCTTCCGGGGTCCAATGAGCAGTTCTTC.

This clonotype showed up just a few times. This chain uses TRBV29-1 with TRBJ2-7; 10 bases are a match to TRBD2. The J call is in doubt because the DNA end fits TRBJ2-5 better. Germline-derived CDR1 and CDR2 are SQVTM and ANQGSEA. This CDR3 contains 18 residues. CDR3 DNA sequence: TGCAGCGTTGAAGATCCATGGTCAGCGGGAGGGCCTGTGGAGACCCAGTACTTC. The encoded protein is CSVEDPWSAGGPVETQYF.

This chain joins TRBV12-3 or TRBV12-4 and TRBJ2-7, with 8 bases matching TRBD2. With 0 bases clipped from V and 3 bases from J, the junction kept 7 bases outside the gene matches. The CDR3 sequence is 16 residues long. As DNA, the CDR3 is TGTGCCAGCAGTTTAGCCCTCGGGACTAGTATCTACGAGCAGTACTTC. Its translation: CASSLALGTSIYEQYF.

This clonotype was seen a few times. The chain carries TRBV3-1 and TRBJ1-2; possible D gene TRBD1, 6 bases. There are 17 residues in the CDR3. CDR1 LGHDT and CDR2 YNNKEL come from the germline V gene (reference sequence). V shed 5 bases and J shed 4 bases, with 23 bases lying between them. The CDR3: CASSAQSDRLTPYGYTF. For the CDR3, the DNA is TGTGCCAGCAGCGCTCAGTCCGACAGGCTAACCCCCTATGGCTACACCTTC.

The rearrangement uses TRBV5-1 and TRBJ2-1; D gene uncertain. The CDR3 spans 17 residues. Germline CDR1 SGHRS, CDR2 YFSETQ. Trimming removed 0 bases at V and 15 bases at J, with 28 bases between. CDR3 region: CASSLAGRAEKQRQLFF. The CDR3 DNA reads TGCGCCAGCAGCTTGGCCGGTCGAGCAGAGAAGCAACGGCAGCTGTTCTTC.

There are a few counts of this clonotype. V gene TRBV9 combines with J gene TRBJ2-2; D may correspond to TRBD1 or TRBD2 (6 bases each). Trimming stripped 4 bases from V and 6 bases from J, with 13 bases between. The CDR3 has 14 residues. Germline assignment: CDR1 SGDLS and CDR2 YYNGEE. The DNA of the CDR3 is TGTGCCAGCAGCCCGAGGGGGGTGCCCGGGGAGCTGTTTTTT. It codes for CASSPRGVPGELFF.

CDR3 sequence reads: CASSLPAGELFF. Written as DNA, the CDR3 is TGTGCCAGCAGCCTACCGGCCGGGGAGCTGTTTTTT. This rearrangement joins TRBV28 to TRBJ2-2; D gene uncertain. The CDR3 extends over 12 amino acids. Germline CDR1 and CDR2: MDHEN and SYDVKM. The ends were cut back, 6 bases at V and 6 bases at J, with 8 bases in the middle.

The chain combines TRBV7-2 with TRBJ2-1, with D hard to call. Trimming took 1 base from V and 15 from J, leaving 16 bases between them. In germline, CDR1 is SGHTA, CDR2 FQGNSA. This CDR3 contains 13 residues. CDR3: CASSLGEVVRRFF. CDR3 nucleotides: TGTGCCAGCAGCTTAGGTGAGGTCGTCCGACGGTTCTTC.

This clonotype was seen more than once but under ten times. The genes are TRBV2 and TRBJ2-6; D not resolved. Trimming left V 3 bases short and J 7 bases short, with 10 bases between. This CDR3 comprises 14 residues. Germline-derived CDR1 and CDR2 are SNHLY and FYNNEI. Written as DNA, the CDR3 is TGTGCCAGCAGTGATTATTTCGGTGCCAACGTCCTGACTTTC. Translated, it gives CASSDYFGANVLTF.

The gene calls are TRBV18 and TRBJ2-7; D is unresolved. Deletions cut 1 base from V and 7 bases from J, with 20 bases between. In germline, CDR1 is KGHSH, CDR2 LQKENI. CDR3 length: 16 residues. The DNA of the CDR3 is TGTGCCAGCTCACCACTGGGAAGCCGGGCCCTACCGGAGCAGTACTTC. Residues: CASSPLGSRALPEQYF.

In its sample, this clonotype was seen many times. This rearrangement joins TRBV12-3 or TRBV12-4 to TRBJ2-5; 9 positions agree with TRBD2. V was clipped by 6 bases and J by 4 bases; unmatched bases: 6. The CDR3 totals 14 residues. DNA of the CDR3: TGTGCCAGCAGCCGCAGCGGGAGGCGAGAGACCCAGTACTTC. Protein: CASSRSGRRETQYF.

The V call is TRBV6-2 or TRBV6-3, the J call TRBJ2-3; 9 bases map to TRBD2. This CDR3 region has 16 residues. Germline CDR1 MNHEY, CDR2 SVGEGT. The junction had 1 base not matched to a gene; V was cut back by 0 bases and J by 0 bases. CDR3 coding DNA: TGTGCCAGCAGTTACTCCGGGACTAGCAGCACAGATACGCAGTATTTT. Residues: CASSYSGTSSTDTQYF.

Here the CDR3 reads CSAGGTSSTDTQYF. DNA of the CDR3: TGCAGCGCTGGGGGGACTAGCAGCACAGATACGCAGTATTTT. V usage is TRBV29-1 and J usage is TRBJ2-3, with 9 bases matching TRBD2. V was clipped by 7 bases and J by 0 bases; unmatched bases: 5. Germline V CDR1 and CDR2: SQVTM, ANQGSEA. The CDR3 is 14 residues long.

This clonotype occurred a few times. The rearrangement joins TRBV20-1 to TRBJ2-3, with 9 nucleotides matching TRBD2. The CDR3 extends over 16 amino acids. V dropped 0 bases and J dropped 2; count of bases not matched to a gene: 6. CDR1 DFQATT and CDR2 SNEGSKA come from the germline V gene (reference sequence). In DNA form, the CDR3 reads TGCAGTGCTAGAGATCGTATGGGACTAGCCACAGATACGCAGTATTTT. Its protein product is CSARDRMGLATDTQYF.

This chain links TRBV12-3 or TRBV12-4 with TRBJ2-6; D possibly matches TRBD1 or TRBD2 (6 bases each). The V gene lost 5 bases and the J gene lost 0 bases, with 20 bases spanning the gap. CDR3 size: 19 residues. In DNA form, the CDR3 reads TGTGCCAGCAGTCCCTTCGGGGGCTCAGACAACTCTGGGGCCAACGTCCTGACTTTC. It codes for CASSPFGGSDNSGANVLTF.

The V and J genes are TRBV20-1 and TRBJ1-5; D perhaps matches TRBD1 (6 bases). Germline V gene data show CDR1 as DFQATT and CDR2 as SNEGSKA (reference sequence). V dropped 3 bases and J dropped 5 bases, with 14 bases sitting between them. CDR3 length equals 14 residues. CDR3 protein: CSARRAGEDQPQHF. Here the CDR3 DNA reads TGCAGTGCTAGGAGAGCAGGGGAGGATCAGCCCCAGCATTTT.

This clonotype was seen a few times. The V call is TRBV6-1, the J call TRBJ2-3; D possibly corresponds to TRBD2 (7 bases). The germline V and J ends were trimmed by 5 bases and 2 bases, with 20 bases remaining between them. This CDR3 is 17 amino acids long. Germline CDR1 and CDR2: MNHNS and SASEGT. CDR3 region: CASSRTRRAGATDTQYF. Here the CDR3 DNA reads TGTGCCAGCAGTCGCACACGGCGCGCGGGGGCCACAGATACGCAGTATTTT.

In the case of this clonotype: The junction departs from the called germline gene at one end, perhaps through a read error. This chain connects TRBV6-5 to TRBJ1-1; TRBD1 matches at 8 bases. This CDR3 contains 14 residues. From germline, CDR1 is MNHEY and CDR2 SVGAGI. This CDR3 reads CASSYQGAISDAFF. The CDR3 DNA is TGTGCCAGCAGTTACCAGGGGGCGATCTCTGACGCTTTCTTT.

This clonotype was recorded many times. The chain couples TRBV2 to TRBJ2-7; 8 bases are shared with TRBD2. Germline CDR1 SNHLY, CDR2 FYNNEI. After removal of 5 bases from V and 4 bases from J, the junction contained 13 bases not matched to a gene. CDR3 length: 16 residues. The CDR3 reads CASSHGAGAYGYEQYF. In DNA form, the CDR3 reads TGTGCCAGCAGTCATGGAGCGGGGGCTTACGGGTACGAGCAGTACTTC.